This TCR beta chain was identified during a study of blood T cell repertoires in COVID-19. Looking at the study overall: Whether acute or convalescent, the COVID-19 samples came from the United States, Italy and Spain. Nucleic acid was either cDNA or gDNA, and it came from T cells, B-cell-depleted T cells, or PBMCs.

The CDR3 contains 14 residues. Looked up from germline, CDR1 is SEHNR and CDR2 is FQNEAQ (reference sequence). V lost 5 bases to trimming and J lost 7 bases; unmatched junction nucleotides: 4. Study processing details: Scientists estimated how many nucleated cells there were by amplifying reference gene primers. Measured with immunoSEQ multiplex PCR; TCRdb has only the in-frame clones, and not every one. V and J calls and clone size come straight from that table; D and trimming were deduced from the DNA. In the table there are almost 300,000 clones, more than 75% of which are singletons. The rearrangement links TRBV7-9 to TRBJ1-6; 8 positions match TRBD1. This sequence was found in a man aged 70 or older with acute or convalescent COVID-19. The specimen sequenced was peripheral blood. CDR3 region: CASSPQGGNSPLHF. The CDR3 DNA follows: TGTGCCAGCAGCCCACAGGGGGGGAATTCACCCCTCCACTTT.